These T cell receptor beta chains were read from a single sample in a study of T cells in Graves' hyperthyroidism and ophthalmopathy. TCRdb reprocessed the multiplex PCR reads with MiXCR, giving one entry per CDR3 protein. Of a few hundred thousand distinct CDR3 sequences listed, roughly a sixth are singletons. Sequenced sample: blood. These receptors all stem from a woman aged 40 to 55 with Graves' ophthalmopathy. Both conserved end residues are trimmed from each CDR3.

ASPEKPVYEQY,11,TRBJ2-7,TRBV2
ASAAGGQQETQY,12,TRBJ2-5,TRBV2
SQPGARGTEAF,11,TRBJ1-1,TRBV20-1
ASSFPAGATGELF,13,TRBJ2-2,TRBV11-2
SGGSARLKTQY,11,TRBJ2-5,TRBV20-1
ASRPLRGRQETQY,13,TRBJ2-5,TRBV11-2
ASSSDRGKTDEQY,13,TRBJ2-7,TRBV6-5
ASSTGQGYEKLF,12,TRBJ1-4,TRBV5-1
ASGLSEADEQF,11,TRBJ2-1,TRBV12-5
ASSYLRQKNSPLH,13,TRBJ1-6,TRBV6-6
ASSLGSAGNTDTQY,14,TRBJ2-3,TRBV28
ASSLERASYNEQF,13,TRBJ2-1,TRBV27
ASKAAATNYGYT,12,TRBJ1-2,TRBV6-1
SARGPGSPEAF,11,TRBJ1-1,TRBV20-1
SARTRLANTGELF,13,TRBJ2-2,TRBV20-1
ASSHQGGEQL,10,TRBJ2-1,TRBV12-3/TRBV12-4
ASSGASGSGTGELF,14,TRBJ2-2,TRBV28
ASRTLAGGGTGELF,14,TRBJ2-2,TRBV2
ASSPLPPGATNEKLV,15,TRBJ1-4,TRBV18
ASSAFPGTEAF,11,TRBJ1-1,TRBV7-9